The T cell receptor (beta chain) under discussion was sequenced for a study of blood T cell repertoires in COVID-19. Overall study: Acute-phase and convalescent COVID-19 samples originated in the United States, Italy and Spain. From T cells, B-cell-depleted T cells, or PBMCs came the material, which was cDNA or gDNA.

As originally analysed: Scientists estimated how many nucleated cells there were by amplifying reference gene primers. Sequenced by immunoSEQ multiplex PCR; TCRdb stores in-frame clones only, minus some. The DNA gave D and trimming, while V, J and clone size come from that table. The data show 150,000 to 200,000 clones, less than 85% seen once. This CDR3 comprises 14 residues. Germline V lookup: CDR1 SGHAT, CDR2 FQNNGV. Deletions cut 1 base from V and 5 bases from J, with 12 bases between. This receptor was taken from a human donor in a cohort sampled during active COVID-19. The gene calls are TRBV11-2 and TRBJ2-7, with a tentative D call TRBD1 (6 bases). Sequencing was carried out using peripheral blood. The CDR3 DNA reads TGTGCCAGCAGCTTAGGTAACAGGGCTGACGAGCAGTACTTC. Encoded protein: CASSLGNRADEQYF.